This is a list of T cell receptor beta chains from one sample in a study of cytomegalovirus exposure and HLA in healthy donors. The repertoire was sequenced with immunoSEQ multiplex PCR; TCRdb's copy has only in-frame clones and lacks some. The sample consists of 160,000 or so clones, approximately 80% of them appearing once. Material for sequencing was PBMCs. These TCRs come from a woman aged 18-35 years in good health and CMV-seronegative. CDR3s include the opening cysteine and the closing phenylalanine or tryptophan. The order of the fields is D gene, V gene, J gene, CDR3 DNA, CDR3 protein. D genes are given only for firm matches.

D gene: TRBD1
V gene: TRBV6-1
J gene: TRBJ2-3
CDR3 DNA: TGTGCCAGCAGTCGAGGGACAGGCCGTGGTACGCAGTATTTT
CDR3 protein: CASSRGTGRGTQYF

D gene: TRBD1
V gene: TRBV10-3
J gene: TRBJ1-2
CDR3 DNA: TGTGCCATCAGTGAGTCGACGTCAGGGGGAATATATGGCTACACCTTC
CDR3 protein: CAISESTSGGIYGYTF

D gene: -
V gene: TRBV5-1
J gene: TRBJ1-1
CDR3 DNA: TGCGCCAGCAGCTTGCAGGAGGCAGGGGTTTCTGAAGCTTTCTTT
CDR3 protein: CASSLQEAGVSEAFF

D gene: TRBD1
V gene: TRBV7-3
J gene: TRBJ2-2
CDR3 DNA: TGTGCCAGCAGCTCGACAGGGTACACCGGGGAGCTGTTTTTT
CDR3 protein: CASSSTGYTGELFF

D gene: TRBD2
V gene: TRBV6-6
J gene: TRBJ2-3
CDR3 DNA: TGTGCCAGCAGCCCAAGCGGGGGGGCTTGGGATACGCAGTATTTT
CDR3 protein: CASSPSGGAWDTQYF

D gene: TRBD2
V gene: TRBV27
J gene: TRBJ2-5
CDR3 DNA: TGTGCCAGCAGCTCTGGACTAGCGGGGGCCCAAGAGACCCAGTACTTC
CDR3 protein: CASSSGLAGAQETQYF

D gene: TRBD1
V gene: TRBV5-1
J gene: TRBJ2-2
CDR3 DNA: TGCGCCAGCAGCTTTAGAGGCAGACAGGGAAGTCCTGCCGGGGAGCTGTTTTTT
CDR3 protein: CASSFRGRQGSPAGELFF

D gene: -
V gene: TRBV5-4
J gene: TRBJ1-2
CDR3 DNA: TGTGCCAGCAGCTCGGACAGAACTAACTATGGCTACACCTTC
CDR3 protein: CASSSDRTNYGYTF

D gene: -
V gene: TRBV5-1
J gene: TRBJ1-1
CDR3 DNA: TGCGCCAGCAGCTCTCAGACACAGGCGGTCGAAGCTTTCTTT
CDR3 protein: CASSSQTQAVEAFF

D gene: TRBD1
V gene: TRBV5-4
J gene: TRBJ1-1
CDR3 DNA: TGTGCCAGCAGCTTGGGAGGGGGCGCCTTCATGAACACTGAAGCTTTCTTT
CDR3 protein: CASSLGGGAFMNTEAFF

D gene: -
V gene: TRBV9
J gene: TRBJ1-6
CDR3 DNA: TGTGCCAGCAAGGGAGAGAGCTCCTATAATTCACCCCTCCACTTT
CDR3 protein: CASKGESSYNSPLHF

D gene: TRBD1
V gene: TRBV11-3
J gene: TRBJ2-3
CDR3 DNA: TGTGCCAGCAGCGTTATACCGGGACAGAGCACAGATACGCAGTATTTT
CDR3 protein: CASSVIPGQSTDTQYF

D gene: -
V gene: TRBV6-1
J gene: TRBJ1-5
CDR3 DNA: TGTGCCAGCAGAACGACAGGCAATCAGCCCCAGCATTTT
CDR3 protein: CASRTTGNQPQHF

D gene: TRBD1
V gene: TRBV5-1
J gene: TRBJ1-1
CDR3 DNA: TGCGCCAGCAGCCAGGGACAGCCGAACACTGAAGCTTTCTTT
CDR3 protein: CASSQGQPNTEAFF